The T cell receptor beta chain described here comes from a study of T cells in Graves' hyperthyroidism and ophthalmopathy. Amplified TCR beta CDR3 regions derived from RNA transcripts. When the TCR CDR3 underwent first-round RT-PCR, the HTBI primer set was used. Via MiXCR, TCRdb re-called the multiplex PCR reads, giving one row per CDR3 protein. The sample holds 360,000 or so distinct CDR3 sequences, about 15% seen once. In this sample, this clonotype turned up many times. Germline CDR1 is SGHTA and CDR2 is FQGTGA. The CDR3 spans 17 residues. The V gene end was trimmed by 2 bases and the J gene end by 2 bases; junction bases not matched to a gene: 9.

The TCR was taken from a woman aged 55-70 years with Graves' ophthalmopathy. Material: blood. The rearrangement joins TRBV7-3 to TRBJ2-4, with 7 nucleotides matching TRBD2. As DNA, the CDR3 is TGTGCCAGCAGCTTATCAGGGAGGGAGGGAACCAAAAACATTCAGTACTTC. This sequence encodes CASSLSGREGTKNIQYF.